This TCR beta chain emerged from a study of blood T cell repertoires in COVID-19. Study-wide context: Specimens from acute and convalescent COVID-19 originated in the United States, Italy and Spain. T cells, B-cell-depleted T cells, or PBMCs provided the cDNA or gDNA that served as material.

Original processing methods: Using reference gene primer amplification, nucleated cell counts were estimated. Generated by immunoSEQ multiplex PCR, the TCRdb table keeps only in-frame clones and is missing some. The DNA was the basis for D and trimming; V, J and clone size are from that table. The repertoire consists of 99,000 or so clones, with 85% to 90% occurring once and the leading ten covering about 15%. Looked up from germline, CDR1 is SEHNR and CDR2 is FQNEAQ (reference sequence). V lost 1 base and J lost 2; bases outside the gene matches: 8. The CDR3 sequence is 19 residues long. V and J are TRBV7-9 and TRBJ2-1, with TRBD2 matching over 13 bases. Sequencing used peripheral blood. This sequence originates from a man aged 50 to 60 with acute or convalescent COVID-19. CDR3 sequence (DNA): TGTGCCAGCAGCTTAGTGACTAGCGGGAGGCGATCAACCTACAATGAGCAGTTCTTC. Amino acid sequence: CASSLVTSGRRSTYNEQFF.